What follows is one T cell receptor (beta chain) and its context. The antigen is undetermined. Assay used: immunoSEQ multiplex PCR; TCRdb lists only in-frame clones, some missing. Of over 25,000 clones in the sample, roughly 70% were seen once. V was pared by 5 bases and J by 6 bases, with 9 bases of the junction left unmatched. CDR1 is MNHEY and CDR2 is SVGAGI in the germline V gene. CDR3 length: 15 residues. Unexposed donor CD4+ T cells date from about 2011-2018, before the COVID-19 pandemic. The cells were cultured for 10 days before CD4+ T cells were isolated. As cell numbers allowed, unexposed-donor CD4+ T cells faced SARS-CoV-2 S/N and four cold-coronavirus spikes. This sample was taken from a study of CD4 T cells in relation to SARS-CoV-2 and coronaviruses. Study-level information: The negative reference was HIV-1 Nef peptide pool or peptide-free culture.

Specimen: CD4+ T cells from PBMCs, cultured in vitro. The TCR sequence derives from a human donor in good health. V gene TRBV6-5 combines with J gene TRBJ2-1, with 8 bases that match TRBD2. This chain's CDR3 is CASSLSGSGTNEQFF. CDR3 DNA sequence: TGTGCCAGCAGTCTAAGCGGGAGTGGGACCAATGAGCAGTTCTTC.